The 25 T cell receptor beta chains reported below all come from one sample, sequenced in a study of shared clonotypes between healthy human individuals. The repertoire was sequenced with immunoSEQ multiplex PCR; TCRdb's copy has only in-frame clones and lacks some. In the table there are around 500,000 clones, about 85% of which are singletons. The sequenced material came from PBMCs. The source of these receptors is a woman in her thirties or forties in good health. Some clones in this sample may be carry-over from other donors' samples.

In this sample, this clone turned up once. V usage is TRBV28 and J usage is TRBJ1-1; weak D call: TRBD1 (5 bases). Germline V CDR1 and CDR2: MDHEN, SYDVKM. The CDR3 runs 15 residues. Trimming shortened V by 7 bases and J by 3 bases, and 18 bases separated the two germline ends. The CDR3 DNA reads TGTGCCAGCAACCCCCGGGGACTGGGCTACACTGAAGCTTTCTTT. As protein: CASNPRGLGYTEAFF. Together with reference TRBV28 and TRBJ1-1, the CDR3 gives the full variable domain: DVKVTQSSRYLVKRTGEKVFLECVQDMDHENMFWYRQDPGLGLRLIYFSYDVKMKEKGDIPEGYSVSREKKERFSLILESASTNQTSMYLCASNPRGLGYTEAFFGQGTRLTVV.

With regard to this clone: A far more abundant clone sits one base away, making this likely a read error. This CDR3 is also generated by other DNA sequences in the sample. The chain has TRBV27 and TRBJ1-1, with 8 bases aligning to TRBD1. The V gene's germline CDR1 is MNHEY and CDR2 SMNVEV (reference sequence). This CDR3 has 15 residues. V dropped 9 bases and J dropped 9; count of bases not matched to a gene: 18. CDR3 DNA sequence: TGTGCCAGTAGTCCGGGGACAGGCCGGCCCATAAAAGCTTTCTTT. Its translation is CASSPGTGRPIKAFF.

This clone came up once. A far larger clone differs by one base, so this is likely a read error. The chain employs TRBV27 and TRBJ1-1, with a weak D call TRBD1 (5 bases). Germline-derived CDR1 and CDR2 are MNHEY and SMNVEV (reference sequence). The CDR3 length is 15 residues. CDR3 DNA: TGTGCCAGCAGTTTTAGGGGCGCAGTGAACACTGAAGTTTTCTTT. Translating it yields CASSFRGAVNTEVFF.

This clone was counted at least ten times. Other nucleotide sequences in the sample specify the same CDR3. The chain links TRBV5-4 to TRBJ1-2; D may be TRBD1 (6 bases). This CDR3 has 15 amino acids. Germline lookup yields CDR1 SGHNT and CDR2 YYREEE (reference sequence). V gave up 0 bases and J gave up 3 bases, with 12 bases separating them. CDR3 nucleotides: TGTGCCAGCAGCTTGGCCCGGAAGGGGGACTATGGCTACACCTTC. Its protein product is CASSLARKGDYGYTF.

The V gene is TRBV4-3, the J gene TRBJ2-1; D gene uncertain. Germline V gene sequence: CDR1 LGHNA, CDR2 YSLEER. The V end was cut by 3 bases, the J end by 9 bases, with 18 bases between. This CDR3 contains 15 residues. In DNA, the CDR3 is TGCGCCAGCAGCCAGGAGACCGCTACCCTAGGTGAGCAGTTCTTC. It specifies CASSQETATLGEQFF.

The rearrangement joins TRBV5-1 to TRBJ2-5; 15 bases are shared with TRBD2. V shed 8 bases, J shed 5 bases, and the junction held 4 bases outside the gene matches. This CDR3 is built from 14 residues. Germline lookup yields CDR1 SGHRS and CDR2 YFSETQ. This CDR3 reads CASSGTSGRETQYF. CDR3 bases: TGCGCCAGTTCCGGGACTAGCGGGAGGGAGACCCAGTACTTC. Drawing the rest from reference TRBV5-1 and TRBJ2-5, the complete variable domain is KAGVTQTPRYLIKTRGQQVTLSCSPISGHRSVSWYQQTPGQGLQFLFEYFSETQRNKGNFPGRFSGRQFSNSRSEMNVSTLELGDSALYLCASSGTSGRETQYFGPGTRLLVL.

A word on this clone: This likely stems from a read error, as it lies one base from a far larger clone. Other DNA sequences in this specimen translate into the identical CDR3. The chain carries TRBV5-1 and TRBJ1-2; the D gene is possibly TRBD1 (6 bases). CDR3 length equals 17 residues. The germline V and J ends were trimmed by 5 bases and 7 bases, with 27 bases remaining between them. The V gene's germline CDR1 is SGHRS and CDR2 YFSETQ. CDR3 DNA sequence: TGCGCCAGCAGTTTGCCCCTTCAACAGGGAATTGGAAGTGGCTACACCTTC. It translates to CASSLPLQQGIGSGYTF.

Regarding this clone: With only one base between it and a far larger clone, this is likely a read error. Other DNA variants within this sample encode the same CDR3. V gene TRBV19 combines with J gene TRBJ2-5, with D perhaps TRBD2 (6 bases). Germline V gene lookup returns CDR1 LNHDA and CDR2 SQIVND (reference sequence). The CDR3 loop spans 15 amino acids. V shed 3 bases and J shed 5 bases, with 16 bases lying between them. CDR3 sequence (DNA): TGTGCCAGTAGTATGATATCGGGGAGCGGGGAGACCCAGTACTTC. This codes for CASSMISGSGETQYF.

The chain links TRBV19 to TRBJ2-7, with D possibly being TRBD1 (6 bases). The CDR3 consists of 15 residues. Looked up from germline, CDR1 is LNHDA and CDR2 is SQIVND (reference sequence). The V gene lost 5 bases and the J gene lost 3 bases, with 17 bases spanning the gap. The CDR3 bases are TGTGCCAGTAGTGTGAGCGCGGCAGGGGTCTACGAGCAGTACTTC. Its translation is CASSVSAAGVYEQYF.

The CDR3 DNA is TGTGCCAGTAGTAAGCGACAGGTTCTCGACGAGCAGTACTTC. Encoded protein: CASSKRQVLDEQYF. This sequence joins TRBV19 and TRBJ2-7; D may be TRBD1 (6 bases). Germline CDR1 and CDR2: LNHDA and SQIVND (reference sequence). CDR3 size: 14 residues. V lost 4 bases and J lost 5, with 15 bases in between.

Notes on this clone: A read error is likely here: a far larger clone is one base away. This sample includes further DNA sequences coding for the same CDR3. The V call is TRBV28, the J call TRBJ1-2; D is perhaps TRBD1 (6 bases). This CDR3 region has 15 residues. In germline, CDR1 is MDHEN, CDR2 SYDVKM. The CDR3 coding sequence is TGTGCCAGCAGCCCCCCGGGGGGGGCTAACTATGGCTACACATTC. It yields the protein CASSPPGGANYGYTF.

This clone has a single count. The gene calls are TRBV19 and TRBJ2-6, with TRBD2 matching over 7 bases. Per germline, CDR1 LNHDA and CDR2 SQIVND (reference sequence). Trimming removed 7 bases from V and 0 bases from J; junction bases left unmatched: 3. This CDR3 contains 15 residues. This CDR3 reads CASNRGGSGANVLTF. The CDR3 DNA is TGTGCCAGTAATCGCGGGGGCTCTGGGGCCAACGTCCTGACTTTC.

Worth noting for this clone: A far larger clone is off by one base, so a read error is likely. The chain employs TRBV5-4 and TRBJ1-2, with D unclear. V was shortened by 5 bases and J by 8 bases, with 16 bases between the two germline ends. The CDR3 is 13 residues long. Germline V CDR1 and CDR2: SGHNT, YYREEE (reference sequence). The CDR3 region is CASRPMGSGGYTF. CDR3 nucleotide sequence: TGTGCCAGCAGACCTATGGGGTCCGGAGGCTACACCTTC.

This clone appeared once. The chain employs TRBV19 and TRBJ2-7; D is possibly TRBD1 or TRBD2 (5 bases each). The CDR3 runs to 12 residues. Germline V gene sequence: CDR1 LNHDA, CDR2 SQIVND (reference sequence). The ends were cut back, 3 bases at V and 7 bases at J, with 10 bases in the middle. CDR3 nucleotides: TGTGCCAGTAGTATCGAATGGGGGGAGCAGTACTTC. The encoded protein is CASSIEWGEQYF.

With regard to this clone: Other DNA sequences from this sample encode an identical CDR3 as well. V and J are TRBV19 and TRBJ2-5; D tentatively reads TRBD1 or TRBD2 (6 bases each). V was clipped by 3 bases and J by 4 bases, with 15 bases between them. The CDR3 has 15 residues. The germline gives CDR1 LNHDA, CDR2 SQIVND (reference sequence). The CDR3, as DNA: TGTGCCAGTAGTATTAGGGGGGACCCAGGAGAGACCCAGTACTTC. Its translation: CASSIRGDPGETQYF.

The V gene is TRBV6-5, the J gene TRBJ1-2, with TRBD1 matching over 8 bases. The CDR3 is 15 amino acids. The ends lost 2 bases at V and 2 bases at J; junction bases unmatched: 4. The V gene's germline CDR1 is MNHEY and CDR2 SVGAGI. The CDR3 nucleotides are TGTGCCAGCAGTTACGAGGGACAGGCCAACTATGGCTACACCTTC. As protein: CASSYEGQANYGYTF.

Regarding this clone: This likely reflects a read error, since a far larger clone is one base away. This chain connects TRBV29-1 to TRBJ2-7; D gene ambiguous. This CDR3 contains 12 residues. Germline CDR1 SQVTM, CDR2 ANQGSEA. V lost 4 bases and J 0 bases, leaving 7 bases between the germline ends. CDR3 residues: CSVVGISYEQYF. The CDR3 DNA reads TGCAGCGTTGTAGGCATCTCCTACGAGCAGTACTTC.

Note on this clone: This probably arose from a read error, given a far larger clone one base away. This same CDR3 is encoded by further DNA sequences in the sample. The chain is built from TRBV28 and TRBJ1-2; possibly TRBD1 for D (5 bases). CDR3 length equals 19 residues. In germline, CDR1 is MDHEN, CDR2 SYDVKM. CDR3: CASSFRLYERDLGLYGYTF. DNA for the CDR3: TGTGCTAGCAGTTTTCGACTCTACGAACGGGACTTGGGTTTGTATGGCTACACCTTC.

The CDR3 DNA sequence: TGTGCCAGCAGCCGGGACAATCAGCCCCAGCATTTT. Translated: CASSRDNQPQHF. J is TRBJ1-5 and V is TRBV2; the D is unclear. Between the trimmed V and J ends, which lost 6 bases and 3 bases, there was a span of 6 bases. CDR3 length: 12 amino acids. In germline, CDR1 is SNHLY, CDR2 FYNNEI.

This clone was picked up a small number of times. The chain is built from TRBV7-2 and TRBJ1-5; no firm D call. CDR3 size: 14 residues. Trimming removed 5 bases at V and 1 base at J, with 9 bases between. Per the germline V gene, CDR1 is SGHTA and CDR2 is FQGNSA. This CDR3 is CASSPGGSNQPQHF. The CDR3 nucleotides read TGTGCCAGCAGCCCCGGCGGAAGCAATCAGCCCCAGCATTTT. Full variable domain (remainder filled in from reference TRBV7-2 and TRBJ1-5): GAGVSQSPSNKVTEKGKDVELRCDPISGHTALYWYRQSLGQGLEFLIYFQGNSAPDKSGLPSDRFSAERTGGSVSTLTIQRTQQEDSAVYLCASSPGGSNQPQHFGDGTRLSIL.

The chain combines TRBV2 with TRBJ2-1; no clear D gene. The CDR3 covers 11 residues. The germline V gene encodes CDR1 SNHLY and CDR2 FYNNEI. The V end was cut by 9 bases, the J end by 4 bases, with 7 bases between. CDR3 in DNA: TGTGCCAGTGCCTCTTACAATGAGCAGTTCTTC. It translates to CASASYNEQFF.

With regard to this clone: A far larger clone is off by one base, so a read error is likely. V gene TRBV29-1 combines with J gene TRBJ1-1; D gene uncertain. Trimming shortened V by 5 bases and J by 4 bases, and 11 bases separated the two germline ends. This CDR3 has 12 residues. Germline V CDR1 and CDR2: SQVTM, ANQGSEA. CDR3 DNA: TGCAGCGTTTGTTTCGGCCGCACTGAAGCTTTCTTT. Translation gives CSVCFGRTEAFF.

The CDR3 DNA is TGCAGCGCCGAGACAGGGAGCGGCACCGGGGAGCTGTTTTTT. Amino acids: CSAETGSGTGELFF. This rearrangement joins TRBV29-1 to TRBJ2-2; 7 bases agree with TRBD1. The CDR3 totals 14 residues. The germline V gene encodes CDR1 SQVTM and CDR2 ANQGSEA. V was pared by 7 bases and J by 4 bases, with 9 bases of the junction left unmatched.

The chain uses TRBV28 and TRBJ2-7, with D hard to call. The germline V gene encodes CDR1 MDHEN and CDR2 SYDVKM. V lost 3 bases, J lost 2 bases, and 14 bases lay in between. The CDR3 length is 15 residues. This CDR3 is CASSLNLYTAYEQYF. The CDR3 nucleotides are TGTGCCAGCAGTTTGAACCTGTACACCGCCTACGAGCAGTACTTC.

A remark on this clone: This may come from a read error, since a much larger clone is one base off. This sample also contains other DNA sequences that code for the same CDR3. The chain combines TRBV6-5 with TRBJ1-6, with D maybe TRBD1 (6 bases). The CDR3 consists of 16 residues. From germline, CDR1 is MNHEY and CDR2 SVGAGI. The CDR3 nucleotides read TGTGCAAGCAGTTACTCGGGGGACATAAGGGGATCACCCCTCCACTTT. Its translation: CASSYSGDIRGSPLHF.